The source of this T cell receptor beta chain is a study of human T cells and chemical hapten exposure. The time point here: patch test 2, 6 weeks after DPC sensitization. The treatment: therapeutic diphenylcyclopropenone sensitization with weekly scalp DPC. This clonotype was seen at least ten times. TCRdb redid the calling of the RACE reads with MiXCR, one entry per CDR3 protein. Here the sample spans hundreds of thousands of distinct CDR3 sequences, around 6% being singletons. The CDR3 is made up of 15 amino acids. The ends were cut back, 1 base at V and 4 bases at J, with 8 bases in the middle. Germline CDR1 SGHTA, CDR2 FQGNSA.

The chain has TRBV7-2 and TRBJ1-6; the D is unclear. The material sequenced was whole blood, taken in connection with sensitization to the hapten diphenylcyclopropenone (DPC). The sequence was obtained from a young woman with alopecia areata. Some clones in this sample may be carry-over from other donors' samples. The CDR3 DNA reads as TGTGCCAGCAGCTTAGATGGTGTATATAATTCACCCCTCCACTTT. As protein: CASSLDGVYNSPLHF.